The sequence of this T cell receptor beta chain was determined in a study of vaccination effects on CD4 cells after COVID-19. Study-level findings and limits: Marked clonal contraction of both clone types appeared late after vaccination.

To note about this clone: Its specificity is not known.

Trimming left V 3 bases short and J 5 bases short, with 16 bases between. Germline V gene sequence: CDR1 SGHAT, CDR2 FQDESV (reference sequence). The CDR3 length is 15 residues. Profiled with immunoSEQ multiplex PCR; TCRdb holds only in-frame clones, not every one. The top ten clones hold about 2.4% of a sample with around 54,000 clones, 80% to 85% of them seen once. Under the ViraFEST assay, PBMC were stimulated with viral peptide pools so that antigen-specific CD4+ T cells expanded. Sequencing was performed afterwards. The authors isolated CD4+ T cells after around 9 days of culture. Every well got some 1.8 million PBMC, which were grown with about 9.2 IU/ml IL-2 and approximately 9.7 ug/ml peptides.

This receptor was obtained from a human donor who received a COVID-19 vaccine. Specimen: CD4+ T cells from PBMCs cultured with HCoV-229E spike peptides, collected before COVID-19 vaccination. This rearrangement joins TRBV11-1 to TRBJ2-5; either TRBD1 or TRBD2 may supply D (5 bases each). CDR3: CASSLAGIRRETQYF. CDR3 coding DNA: TGTGCCAGCAGCTTGGCAGGGATACGGAGGGAGACCCAGTACTTC.